The 28 T cell receptor beta chains reported below all come from one sample, sequenced in a study of blood T cells in healthy people across ages. PCR was performed a second time for about 7 to 12 cycles using a sample-barcoded 5' primer and a J-beta primer mix. TCRdb processed the 5' RACE reads anew with MiXCR; each CDR3 protein has one entry. The table lists about 1.6 million distinct CDR3 sequences, about 32% of them singletons, with approximately 10% in the top ten. Specimen: blood. These receptors all stem from a woman aged 30 to 39 in good health.

This clonotype has only a few counts. The chain is built from TRBV20-1 and TRBJ1-1; unclear D gene. From germline, CDR1 is DFQATT and CDR2 SNEGSKA (reference sequence). The CDR3 totals 14 residues. The germline V and J ends were trimmed by 0 bases and 1 base, with 9 bases remaining between them. The CDR3 here is CSARDFGENTEAFF. As DNA, the CDR3 is TGCAGTGCTAGAGATTTCGGCGAGAACACTGAAGCTTTCTTT.

This clonotype was counted a few times. The chain uses TRBV5-5 and TRBJ2-7; 8 bases map to TRBD1. The CDR3 totals 14 residues. V dropped 2 bases and J dropped 2; count of bases not matched to a gene: 3. Germline CDR1 reads SGHKS; CDR2 reads YYEKEE (reference sequence). The chain's CDR3 is CASSFTGGTYEQYF. CDR3 nucleotide sequence: TGTGCCAGCAGCTTTACAGGGGGTACCTACGAGCAGTACTTC.

The chain has TRBV28 and TRBJ2-1; 7 bases line up with TRBD2. V gave up 3 bases and J gave up 1 base; unmatched junction bases: 9. The CDR3 spans 17 residues. Per germline, CDR1 MDHEN and CDR2 SYDVKM. The CDR3 nucleotides are TGTGCCAGCAGTTTGGGGGGGAGGCTGGGGTCCTACAATGAGCAGTTCTTC. This gives the protein CASSLGGRLGSYNEQFF.

This clonotype was recorded a few times. This chain joins TRBV7-9 and TRBJ1-2; tentatively, D is TRBD1 (6 bases). V lost 1 base to trimming and J lost 5 bases, with 11 bases between them. In germline, CDR1 is SEHNR, CDR2 FQNEAQ (reference sequence). The CDR3 runs 14 residues. DNA for the CDR3: TGTGCCAGCAGCTTAGGCAGGGGTTGGTATGGCTACACCTTC. Protein sequence: CASSLGRGWYGYTF.

The chain uses TRBV7-6 and TRBJ1-6; D possibly corresponds to TRBD1 (6 bases). V was clipped by 5 bases and J by 5 bases, with 10 bases between them. The germline CDR1 and CDR2 sequences are SGHVS and FNYEAQ. The CDR3 contains 14 residues. Written as DNA, the CDR3 is TGTGCCAGCAGCGACGGGACAAATAATTCACCCCTCCACTTT. This translates into CASSDGTNNSPLHF.

This clonotype appeared a few times. This chain connects TRBV27 to TRBJ2-3; D is unresolved. The germline gives CDR1 MNHEY, CDR2 SMNVEV (reference sequence). CDR3 length: 13 amino acids. V lost 7 bases and J lost 5, with 13 bases in between. The CDR3 region has the DNA TGTGCCAGCATGCAGCATGACCAAGATACGCAGTATTTT. It yields the protein CASMQHDQDTQYF.

The J gene is TRBJ2-7, the V gene TRBV5-1, with TRBD2 as a possible D gene (6 bases). Germline V gene data show CDR1 as SGHRS and CDR2 as YFSETQ. Trimming pared 4 bases from V and 2 bases from J, leaving 19 bases between. The CDR3 runs 16 residues. This CDR3 reads CASSDRRAPIPYEQYF. CDR3 bases: TGCGCCAGCAGCGATCGGAGGGCCCCTATCCCCTACGAGCAGTACTTC.

This sequence joins TRBV3-1 and TRBJ1-2; D gene uncertain. Germline CDR1 is LGHDT and CDR2 is YNNKEL (reference sequence). This CDR3 is built from 14 residues. Trimming removed 1 base at V and 5 bases at J, with 11 bases between. CDR3: CASSQGPTSYGYTF. The CDR3 nucleotides are TGTGCCAGCAGCCAAGGGCCCACAAGTTATGGCTACACCTTC.

This clonotype was detected a few times. The CDR3 sequence: CASSQDPTPGVEAFF. In nucleotides, the CDR3 is TGCGCCAGCAGCCAAGATCCGACCCCGGGGGTTGAAGCTTTCTTT. This chain joins TRBV4-1 and TRBJ1-1; the D gene is possibly TRBD1 (5 bases). V lost 0 bases, J lost 7 bases, and 15 bases lay in between. Germline CDR1 MGHRA, CDR2 YSYEKL. The CDR3 is 15 amino acids.

The chain has TRBV4-1 and TRBJ2-5, with a tentative D call TRBD2 (5 bases). The CDR3 is 16 amino acids. V lost 4 bases to trimming and J lost 2 bases, with 17 bases between them. From germline, CDR1 is MGHRA and CDR2 YSYEKL. CDR3 sequence (DNA): TGCGCCAGCAGCCGAGACGGTGCTAGCATTCAAGAGACCCAGTACTTC. Its protein is CASSRDGASIQETQYF.

The gene calls are TRBV6-6 and TRBJ1-1; the match to TRBD1 covers 11 bases. Germline CDR1 is MNHNY and CDR2 is SVGAGI (reference sequence). J gave up 3 bases and V 9 bases, and 3 bases lay outside the gene matches. The CDR3 spans 13 residues. The CDR3 spells CASWGQGDTEAFF. In DNA form, the CDR3 reads TGTGCCAGTTGGGGACAGGGGGACACTGAAGCTTTCTTT.

Of note for this clonotype: Germline is not matched at one junction end, which may reflect a read error. The chain links TRBV7-9 to TRBJ2-3, with TRBD1 identical over 9 bases. CDR3 size: 12 residues. The germline V gene encodes CDR1 SEHNR and CDR2 FQNEAQ (reference sequence). The CDR3 region has the DNA TGTGCCACCGGGACAGGGCCAGATACGCGGTATTTT. Its translation: CATGTGPDTRYF.

This clonotype has a handful of counts. This chain joins TRBV7-6 and TRBJ2-1, with 7 bases identical to TRBD1. The trim removed 4 bases at V and 9 bases at J, leaving 3 bases unmatched. Germline CDR1 SGHVS, CDR2 FNYEAQ. The CDR3 sequence is 12 residues long. The CDR3: CASSSYRGEQFF. The CDR3 DNA follows: TGTGCCAGCAGCTCGTACAGGGGTGAGCAGTTCTTC.

The chain has TRBV11-1 and TRBJ2-1; 13 bases line up with TRBD2. CDR1 SGHAT and CDR2 FQDESV come from the germline V gene (reference sequence). Trimming removed 5 bases from V and 3 bases from J; junction bases left unmatched: 10. The CDR3 loop spans 18 amino acids. The CDR3 DNA reads TGTGCCAGCAGCCGACTAGCGGGAGGTCTCGGGGGCTACAATGAGCAGTTCTTC. Its protein is CASSRLAGGLGGYNEQFF.

This clonotype has more than one count but fewer than ten. The chain links TRBV12-3 or TRBV12-4 to TRBJ2-3; 7 bases map to TRBD2. This CDR3 region has 18 residues. V trimming: 3 bases; J trimming: 3 bases; junction bases outside the gene matches: 15. The CDR3 reads CASSLGEWREWRTDTQYF. The CDR3 coding sequence is TGTGCCAGCAGTTTGGGGGAATGGCGGGAGTGGAGGACAGATACGCAGTATTTT.

This clonotype was recorded a few times. CDR3 DNA: TGTGCCAGCAGCGCCGTGGACAGCACAGATACGCAGTATTTT. Translation: CASSAVDSTDTQYF. This chain connects TRBV7-9 to TRBJ2-3; unclear D gene. The V end was cut by 5 bases, the J end by 0 bases, with 9 bases between. This CDR3 has 14 amino acids. Germline V lookup: CDR1 SEHNR, CDR2 FQNEAQ (reference sequence).

The gene calls are TRBV6-1 and TRBJ2-2; no reliable D call. The length of the CDR3 is 14 residues. Between the trimmed V and J ends, which lost 2 bases and 6 bases, there was a span of 10 bases. Germline V gene data show CDR1 as MNHNS and CDR2 as SASEGT. In DNA form, the CDR3 reads TGTGCCAGCAGTGAATCGGCTAGGGCCGGGGAGCTGTTTTTT. It translates to CASSESARAGELFF.

This clonotype was detected only a few times. CDR3: CATSRAHQLKSNYGYTF. DNA for the CDR3: TGTGCCACCAGCAGAGCTCATCAATTGAAATCTAACTATGGCTACACCTTC. This sequence joins TRBV15 and TRBJ1-2; D call uncertain. Per the germline V gene, CDR1 is LNHNV and CDR2 is YYDKDF (reference sequence). This CDR3 contains 17 residues. Trimming cost V 1 base and J 0 bases, with 15 bases left between them.

This clonotype was seen a handful of times. The chain links TRBV20-1 to TRBJ2-5; no clear D. Trimming cost V 5 bases and J 5 bases, with 6 bases left between them. CDR3 length equals 10 residues. Germline V CDR1 and CDR2: DFQATT, SNEGSKA (reference sequence). CDR3: CSAPSETQYF. In nucleotides, the CDR3 is TGCAGTGCTCCGAGCGAGACCCAGTACTTC.

This clonotype was counted a few times. The chain links TRBV27 to TRBJ2-7; weak D call: TRBD2 (6 bases). CDR1 is MNHEY, CDR2 SMNVEV, per germline (reference sequence). V was clipped by 2 bases and J by 3 bases, with 11 bases between them. The CDR3 runs 14 residues. CDR3: CASSLRWRDYEQYF. CDR3 DNA: TGTGCCAGCAGTTTACGTTGGCGGGACTACGAGCAGTACTTC.

Notes on this clonotype: At one of its ends the junction is not consistent with the germline gene, which may arise from a read error. The V and J genes are TRBV18 and TRBJ1-1; D is undetermined. Germline V CDR1 and CDR2: KGHSH, LQKENI. The CDR3 is 15 amino acids. The CDR3: CASSPSPQGNTETFF. As DNA, the CDR3 is TGTGCCAGCTCACCAAGCCCCCAAGGGAACACTGAAACTTTCTTT.

This clonotype appeared a few times. The J gene is TRBJ2-4, the V gene TRBV27; 10 nucleotides agree with TRBD1. The J call may be incorrect, as the DNA end agrees better with TRBJ2-7. The germline V gene has CDR1 MNHEY and CDR2 SMNVEV (reference sequence). This CDR3 region has 15 residues. This chain's CDR3 is CASSSWTGGSYEQYF. The CDR3 bases are TGTGCCAGCAGTTCTTGGACAGGGGGCTCCTACGAGCAGTACTTC.

The J gene is TRBJ2-3, the V gene TRBV10-3; D gene ambiguous. Germline V gene lookup returns CDR1 ENHRY and CDR2 SYGVKD. The V gene lost 4 bases and the J gene lost 10 bases, with 12 bases spanning the gap. CDR3 size: 12 residues. CDR3 nucleotides: TGTGCCATCAGTGGGCCCAATGAGGCGCAGTATTTT. It codes for CAISGPNEAQYF.

The chain carries TRBV13 and TRBJ2-3; D is unclear. The CDR3 loop spans 13 amino acids. V dropped 5 bases and J dropped 6 bases, with 12 bases sitting between them. Germline assignment: CDR1 PRHDT and CDR2 FYEKMQ (reference sequence). The CDR3 sequence is CASSPSDLDTQYF. The CDR3 DNA is TGTGCCAGCAGCCCCTCAGACCTGGATACGCAGTATTTT.

This clonotype has only a few counts. The chain recombines TRBV12-3 or TRBV12-4 with TRBJ1-1; tentatively, D is TRBD1 (5 bases). The CDR3 consists of 15 residues. Deletions cut 1 base from V and 3 bases from J, with 12 bases between. The CDR3 region is CASSLGPAGDTEAFF. The DNA for the CDR3 is TGTGCCAGCAGTTTAGGGCCGGCGGGGGACACTGAAGCTTTCTTT.

This clonotype occurred a few times. V gene TRBV7-2 combines with J gene TRBJ2-7; 7 bases are a match to TRBD2. Germline loops: CDR1 SGHTA, CDR2 FQGNSA. Germline trimming cut 2 bases from V and 5 bases from J; bases unmatched to any gene: 9. The CDR3 consists of 15 residues. Here the CDR3 DNA reads TGTGCCAGCAGCTTACAGCGGGGAGGGCTGGACGAGCAGTACTTC. Protein: CASSLQRGGLDEQYF.

This clonotype has only a few counts. The genes are TRBV29-1 and TRBJ1-5; D remains unclear. V lost 6 bases and J 2 bases, leaving 17 bases between the germline ends. Germline V lookup: CDR1 SQVTM, CDR2 ANQGSEA. The length of the CDR3 is 15 residues. The CDR3 loop is CSVVGPPSGNQPQHF. The CDR3 DNA reads as TGCAGCGTCGTGGGCCCCCCGTCGGGCAATCAGCCCCAGCATTTT.

The chain combines TRBV20-1 with TRBJ2-1, with TRBD1 matching 8 bases. Germline trimming cut 6 bases from V and 0 bases from J; bases unmatched to any gene: 10. CDR1 is DFQATT and CDR2 is SNEGSKA in the germline V gene (reference sequence). The CDR3 sequence is 16 residues long. The DNA for the CDR3 is TGCAGTGCCCTATCGGACAGGGCTAGCTCCTACAATGAGCAGTTCTTC. Translated, it gives CSALSDRASSYNEQFF.